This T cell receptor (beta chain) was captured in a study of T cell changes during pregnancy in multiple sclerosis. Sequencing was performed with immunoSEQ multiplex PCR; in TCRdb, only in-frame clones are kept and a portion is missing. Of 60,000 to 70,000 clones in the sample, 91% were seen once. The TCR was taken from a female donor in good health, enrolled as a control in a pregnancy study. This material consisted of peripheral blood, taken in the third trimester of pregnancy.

CDR3 region: CASSEGEGYGYTF. DNA for the CDR3: TGTGCCAGCTCCGAGGGGGAAGGCTATGGCTACACCTTC. The gene calls are TRBV18 and TRBJ1-2; TRBD1 is a possible D gene (6 bases). The CDR3 contains 13 residues. Trimming stripped 6 bases from V and 4 bases from J, with 12 bases between. Germline-derived CDR1 and CDR2 are KGHSH and LQKENI.